This T cell receptor beta chain was obtained from a study of control samples from healthy donors and cancer patients (dated by TCRdb to about 2020). The CDR3 contains 18 residues, cysteine and phenylalanine counted. The CDR3 DNA has 54 bases and is translated from base 1. Based on the germline V gene (reference sequence), the CDR1 and CDR2 sequences are MNHEY and SMNVEV. The V and J ends are trimmed by 3 bases and 0 bases, leaving 19 bases between them. Regarding this clone: Its antigen remains undetermined. Base qualities are not recorded, but no much larger clone differs from it by a single base.

The library was obtained by the immunoSEQ multiplex PCR assay. Sourced from immuneACCESS, this table was stored by TCRdb with only in-frame sequences that have V and J called. A share of the clones is absent; for the studies checked, an unresolved V gene accounts for under half, and the remainder has no known explanation. The sample data list about 180,000 clones, and around 90% of these were observed just once. The ten largest clones add up to approximately 1.4% of the sample. This receptor was obtained from a woman aged 50 to 60 in good health. Sequencing was performed on blood. The rearrangement combines TRBV27 with TRBJ2-3; the D call is tentative, TRBD1 or TRBD2, as each matches 5 bases. The CDR3: CASSFPGAIDSSTDTQYF. The nucleotides are TGTGCCAGCAGTTTCCCCGGGGCCATTGACTCTAGCACAGATACGCAGTATTTT.